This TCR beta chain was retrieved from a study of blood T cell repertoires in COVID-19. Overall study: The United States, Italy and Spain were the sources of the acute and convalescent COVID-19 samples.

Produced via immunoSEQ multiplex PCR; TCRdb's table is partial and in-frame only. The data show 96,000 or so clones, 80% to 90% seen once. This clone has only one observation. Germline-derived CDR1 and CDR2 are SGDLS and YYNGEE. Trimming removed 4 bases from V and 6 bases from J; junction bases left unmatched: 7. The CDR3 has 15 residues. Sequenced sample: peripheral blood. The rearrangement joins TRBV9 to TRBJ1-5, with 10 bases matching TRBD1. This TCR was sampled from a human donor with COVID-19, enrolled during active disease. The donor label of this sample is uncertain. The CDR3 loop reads CASSPGTGVGQPQHF. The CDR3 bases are TGTGCCAGCAGCCCCGGGACAGGGGTAGGTCAGCCCCAGCATTTT.